The rows below give T cell receptor beta chains drawn from one sample of a study of shared clonotypes between healthy human individuals. Assay: immunoSEQ multiplex PCR; the TCRdb copy retains only in-frame clones and omits some. The sample shows some 1,400,000 clones, roughly 96% of them seen only once. The material sequenced was naive CD4+ T cells sorted from blood. The receptors come from a man aged 25-40 years in good health. Each CDR3 is given with its conserved first and last residue. D genes are given only for firm matches.

d_call,v_call,cdr3_length,j_call,cdr3_aa,cdr3_nt
-,TRBV6-1,18,TRBJ2-3,CASSEFRGTGTSTDTQYF,TGTGCCAGCAGTGAATTTAGGGGCACTGGGACTAGCACAGATACGCAGTATTTT
-,TRBV7-2,14,TRBJ2-3,CASSQGLSPGTQYF,TGTGCCAGCAGTCAGGGACTCTCCCCAGGCACGCAGTATTTT
-,TRBV11-2,12,TRBJ2-2,CASSPRTRELFF,TGTGCCAGCAGCCCCCGGACACGGGAGCTGTTTTTT
TRBD2,TRBV28,16,TRBJ2-1,CASRTAGVSSYNEQFF,TGTGCCAGCAGAACCGCGGGGGTAAGCTCCTACAATGAGCAGTTCTTC
-,TRBV6-1,15,TRBJ1-4,CASSEAWGFNEKLFF,TGTGCCAGCAGTGAAGCATGGGGGTTTAATGAAAAACTGTTTTTT
-,TRBV7-9,14,TRBJ1-2,CASSLEVSPSGYTF,TGTGCCAGCAGCTTAGAAGTCAGTCCCTCTGGCTACACCTTC
-,TRBV6-6,13,TRBJ2-5,CASRAGVQETQYF,TGTGCCAGCAGGGCAGGGGTCCAAGAGACCCAGTACTTC
TRBD1,TRBV6-5,15,TRBJ2-7,CASSYQTGSSYEQYF,TGTGCCAGCAGTTACCAGACAGGGTCTTCCTACGAGCAGTACTTC
-,TRBV5-1,15,TRBJ2-1,CASSLDRFGRGEQFF,TGCGCCAGCAGCTTGGATCGGTTCGGCCGGGGTGAGCAGTTCTTC
-,TRBV28,15,TRBJ1-2,CASSLLNLGAGGYTF,TGTGCCAGCAGTTTATTAAATCTGGGGGCGGGTGGCTACACCTTC
TRBD1,TRBV10-3,14,TRBJ2-7,CAISAGQGAYEQYF,TGTGCCATCAGTGCTGGACAGGGGGCGTACGAGCAGTACTTC
-,TRBV2,16,TRBJ2-6,CASSRSLASGANVLTF,TGTGCCAGCAGTAGGAGCCTAGCATCTGGGGCCAACGTCCTGACTTTC
TRBD1,TRBV19,16,TRBJ1-2,CASSMGARQGEDGYTF,TGTGCCAGTAGTATGGGAGCACGACAGGGGGAGGACGGCTACACCTTC
TRBD1,TRBV18,16,TRBJ1-1,CASSLSLDRGVTEAFF,TGTGCCAGCTCACTGTCGTTGGACAGGGGAGTCACTGAAGCTTTCTTT
-,TRBV7-2,13,TRBJ1-2,CASSLLGIYGYTF,TGTGCCAGCAGCTTATTGGGGATCTATGGCTACACCTTC
-,TRBV10-2,13,TRBJ1-2,CASSPGTPDGYTF,TGCGCCAGCAGCCCCGGGACCCCGGACGGCTACACCTTC
TRBD1,TRBV6-1,14,TRBJ1-1,CASNLDRVNTEAFF,TGTGCCAGCAATCTGGACAGGGTGAACACTGAAGCTTTCTTT
-,TRBV11-2,15,TRBJ2-5,CASSLVHSPGETQYF,TGTGCCAGCAGCTTAGTACACAGTCCGGGGGAGACCCAGTACTTC